This entry is about one T cell receptor (beta chain). The method was immunoSEQ multiplex PCR; TCRdb's version includes in-frame clones alone and lacks a portion of them. In the table there are around 80,000 clones, roughly 94% of which are singletons. This sample was taken from a study of T cell changes during pregnancy in multiple sclerosis. The CDR3 consists of 14 residues. V lost 0 bases and J 2 bases, leaving 8 bases between the germline ends. The germline CDR1 and CDR2 sequences are KGHSH and LQKENI. This chain links TRBV18 with TRBJ2-7; tentatively, D is TRBD2 (5 bases). The specimen comprised peripheral blood, sampled before pregnancy. The sequence was collected from a female donor with multiple sclerosis, enrolled in a pregnancy study. CDR3 DNA: TGTGCCAGCTCACCACCCGGGATCACCTACGAGCAGTACTTC. Amino acids: CASSPPGITYEQYF.